This TCR beta chain emerged from a study of tumor and adjacent non-tumor tissue in lung cancer. The overall study: The cohort had around eleven adenocarcinoma, a couple of squamous cell and 1 small cell patients. Each sample yielded approximately 4 million productive TCRbeta reads on average. Aged roughly 31 to 85 years, patients included 10 men and several women with stage I to III disease.

A word on this clonotype: The CDR3 does not end in the conserved phenylalanine or tryptophan, so this is likely a read error.

No cell sorting was done before RNA was extracted from the tissue. More than 3 cm separated this lung sample from the edge of the tumor. TCRbeta libraries were built with three rounds of nested PCR, modified from ARM-PCR. A single record per CDR3 protein comes from TCRdb applying MiXCR to the multiplex PCR reads. The table shows under 95,000 distinct CDR3 sequences, with 80% to 90% occurring only once. The CDR3 is 14 residues long. V dropped 0 bases and J dropped 1 base, with 7 bases sitting between them. Germline CDR1 is MNHEY and CDR2 is SVGAGI. The chain has TRBV6-5 and TRBJ2-7; tentative D call: TRBD2 (6 bases). Material for sequencing was distant non-tumor lung tissue. The receptor comes from a man aged 55 to 69 with non-small cell lung cancer. CDR3 in amino acids: CASSYSEGSYEQYL. The CDR3 nucleotides read TGTGCCAGCAGTTACTCGGAGGGATCCTACGAGCAGTACCTC.